The 2 T cell receptor beta chains in this list originate from one sample, sequenced in a study of naive and memory T cell subsets. Study results and limitations: A few larger clonotypes appeared in naive repertoires, especially CD8, possibly memory cells re-expressing CD45RA.

Both TRBC1 and TRBC2 were covered by a beta constant-region primer of two equimolar oligonucleotides. The ligated cDNA underwent four PCR rounds using SP2 and nested alpha and beta constant-region primers. TCRdb re-called the UMI-ligation and nested PCR reads with MiXCR, one entry per CDR3 protein. Of approximately 100,000 distinct CDR3 sequences listed, about 14% are singletons. These receptors are not linked to any known antigen. Sequencing was carried out using naive CD8+ T cells from blood. The receptors come from a human donor in good health.

V is TRBV4-2 and J is TRBJ2-1; 10 nucleotides align to TRBD2. The CDR3 spans 15 residues. In germline, CDR1 is LGHNA, CDR2 YNFKEQ. Unmatched junction bases numbered 4, after V lost 4 bases and J lost 4 bases. The CDR3 DNA sequence: TGTGCCAGCAGCCTAAGGACTAGCGGATACAATGAGCAGTTCTTC. Protein: CASSLRTSGYNEQFF.

In this sample, this clonotype turned up a few times. The V and J genes are TRBV5-6 and TRBJ1-2; 7 positions agree with TRBD1. The CDR3 sequence is 15 residues long. Germline values: CDR1 SGHDT, CDR2 YYEEEE. The junction had 9 bases not matched to a gene; V was cut back by 0 bases and J by 7 bases. This chain's CDR3 is CASSLAQGTWIGYTF. The CDR3 bases are TGTGCCAGCAGCTTGGCACAGGGGACTTGGATTGGCTACACCTTC.